This T cell receptor beta chain was retrieved from a study of early T cells in non-severe SARS-CoV-2 infection. As part of library construction, unique molecular identifiers were attached to individual cDNA molecules. Using its own MiXCR run on the 5' RACE reads, TCRdb lists one record per CDR3 protein. The sample has some 73,000 distinct CDR3 sequences; over 9.5% are singletons. This clonotype was seen once. A much larger clone sits a single nucleotide away, making a read error possible. Germline V gene data show CDR1 as LGHDT and CDR2 as YNNKEL (reference sequence). The CDR3 runs 13 residues. Sequenced: whole blood. The chain employs TRBV3-1 and TRBJ2-7; D may match TRBD1 or TRBD2 (5 bases each). The source of this sequence is an adult who was a healthcare worker with PCR-confirmed SARS-CoV-2 infection or an uninfected control (not recorded which). Here the CDR3 reads CVSTLSRGHEQYF. Written as DNA, the CDR3 is TGTGTCAGCACTCTCAGCCGGGGCCACGAGCAGTACTTC.